Listed below are T cell receptor beta chains from one sample, sequenced in a study of identical twins. TCRdb reprocessed the 5' RACE reads with MiXCR, giving one entry per CDR3 protein. The sample has 200,000 to 250,000 distinct CDR3 sequences; about 14% are singletons. Input material: memory (CD45RO+) T cells sorted from blood. These receptors all come from a woman aged 18 to 35 in good health. CDR3s include the opening cysteine and the closing phenylalanine or tryptophan. Fields, in order: clone size, V gene, J gene, D gene, CDR3 DNA, CDR3 protein. A D gene is named only where the DNA matches it firmly. The listing skips clone size in some rows; elsewhere it reads once, few, many or a size class.

clone size: few; V gene: TRBV11-1; J gene: TRBJ1-1; D gene: NA; CDR3 DNA: TGTGCCAGCAGCTTCGACAGTAAGTTCACTGAAGCTTTCTTT; CDR3 protein: CASSFDSKFTEAFF
clone size: many; V gene: TRBV29-1; J gene: TRBJ2-5; D gene: NA; CDR3 DNA: TGCAGCGTTCGGGGGCGTAGACTACAAGAGACCCAGTACTTC; CDR3 protein: CSVRGRRLQETQYF
clone size: NA; V gene: TRBV20-1; J gene: TRBJ2-5; D gene: TRBD2; CDR3 DNA: TGCAGTGCTAGAGGGAGCGGACTAGCGGGAGGTGATATTCAGACCCAGTACTTC; CDR3 protein: CSARGSGLAGGDIQTQYF
clone size: few; V gene: TRBV5-6; J gene: TRBJ2-7; D gene: NA; CDR3 DNA: TGTGCCAGCAGCTTGGGTCGGTGGGAGATGTACGAGCAGTACTTC; CDR3 protein: CASSLGRWEMYEQYF
clone size: few; V gene: TRBV7-2; J gene: TRBJ2-7; D gene: TRBD1; CDR3 DNA: TGTGCCAGCAGCCTCGAGACAGGGGGCGGGTACGAGCAGTACTTC; CDR3 protein: CASSLETGGGYEQYF
clone size: few; V gene: TRBV6-2/TRBV6-3; J gene: TRBJ2-1; D gene: TRBD2; CDR3 DNA: TGTGCCAGCAGTTACTTCCTTCTTGAGCGGGAGGTCCGGAATGAGCAGTTCTTC; CDR3 protein: CASSYFLLEREVRNEQFF
clone size: few; V gene: TRBV27; J gene: TRBJ2-1; D gene: TRBD2; CDR3 DNA: TGTGCCAGCAGTTTAATCGCGGGAGGGAAATATGAGCAGTTCTTC; CDR3 protein: CASSLIAGGKYEQFF
clone size: NA; V gene: TRBV12-3/TRBV12-4; J gene: TRBJ2-5; D gene: TRBD1; CDR3 DNA: TGTGCCAGCAGCTTCGACAGGGACAGGCGGGAGACCCAGTACTTC; CDR3 protein: CASSFDRDRRETQYF
clone size: few; V gene: TRBV12-3/TRBV12-4; J gene: TRBJ2-3; D gene: NA; CDR3 DNA: TGTGCCAGCAGTTTAGGTCGAACTAGCACAGATACGCAGTATTTT; CDR3 protein: CASSLGRTSTDTQYF
clone size: NA; V gene: TRBV7-3; J gene: TRBJ2-2; D gene: NA; CDR3 DNA: TGTGCCAGCAGCTTATCGCGTTCGAGGCTTCCCGGGGAGCTGTTTTTT; CDR3 protein: CASSLSRSRLPGELFF
clone size: few; V gene: TRBV4-1; J gene: TRBJ2-5; D gene: TRBD2; CDR3 DNA: TGCGCCAGCAGCCCCGGGACTAGCGGGGAACGGGAGACCCAGTACTTC; CDR3 protein: CASSPGTSGERETQYF
clone size: NA; V gene: TRBV12-3/TRBV12-4; J gene: TRBJ1-1; D gene: TRBD1; CDR3 DNA: TGTGCCAGCAGTGGGCGGGGACAGGGAGTACCCGAAGCTTTCTTT; CDR3 protein: CASSGRGQGVPEAFF
clone size: NA; V gene: TRBV5-4; J gene: TRBJ2-1; D gene: NA; CDR3 DNA: TGTGCCAGCAGCTTCAATGAGCAGTTCTTC; CDR3 protein: CASSFNEQFF
clone size: NA; V gene: TRBV7-2; J gene: TRBJ2-1; D gene: NA; CDR3 DNA: TGTGCCAGCATGACTCTCCTCCACACCAATGAGCAGTTCTTC; CDR3 protein: CASMTLLHTNEQFF
clone size: NA; V gene: TRBV5-1; J gene: TRBJ2-7; D gene: NA; CDR3 DNA: TGCGCCAGCAGCATCACAGCCTACGAGCAGTACTTC; CDR3 protein: CASSITAYEQYF
clone size: NA; V gene: TRBV30; J gene: TRBJ2-1; D gene: NA; CDR3 DNA: TGTGCCTGGAGTTCTCCGGTCTCCCCCTGGAATGAGCAGTTCTTC; CDR3 protein: CAWSSPVSPWNEQFF
clone size: many; V gene: TRBV12-3/TRBV12-4; J gene: TRBJ2-1; D gene: TRBD2; CDR3 DNA: TGTGCCAGCAGTTTAACGGCGGGAGAAGATGAGCAGTTCTTC; CDR3 protein: CASSLTAGEDEQFF
clone size: NA; V gene: TRBV11-3; J gene: TRBJ1-1; D gene: NA; CDR3 DNA: TGTGCCAGCAGCACACAGGGTGAGGACACTGAAGCTTTCTTT; CDR3 protein: CASSTQGEDTEAFF
clone size: NA; V gene: TRBV5-1; J gene: TRBJ2-5; D gene: NA; CDR3 DNA: TGCGCCAGCAGCTTGGGGAACAGGGAGGAGACCCAGTACTTC; CDR3 protein: CASSLGNREETQYF
clone size: NA; V gene: TRBV6-2/TRBV6-3; J gene: TRBJ1-2; D gene: TRBD1; CDR3 DNA: TGTGCCAGCAGGACAGGGGCGATATCGCCCACCTTC; CDR3 protein: CASRTGAISPTF
clone size: NA; V gene: TRBV20-1; J gene: TRBJ2-1; D gene: TRBD1; CDR3 DNA: TGCAGTGCTAGGGGACAGAACAATGAGCAGTTCTTC; CDR3 protein: CSARGQNNEQFF
clone size: NA; V gene: TRBV12-3/TRBV12-4; J gene: TRBJ2-7; D gene: TRBD2; CDR3 DNA: TGTGCCAGCAGTTTTGGGGGACTAGCCCTCGAGCAGTACTTC; CDR3 protein: CASSFGGLALEQYF
clone size: few; V gene: TRBV6-6; J gene: TRBJ2-7; D gene: NA; CDR3 DNA: TGTGCCAGCAGTTACCGAGAGGAGCAGTACTTC; CDR3 protein: CASSYREEQYF
clone size: few; V gene: TRBV7-9; J gene: TRBJ1-3; D gene: NA; CDR3 DNA: TGTGCCAGCAGCTTAGTCGGGGGCGCTGGAAACACCATATATTTT; CDR3 protein: CASSLVGGAGNTIYF
clone size: many; V gene: TRBV12-3/TRBV12-4; J gene: TRBJ1-1; D gene: NA; CDR3 DNA: TGTGCCAGCAGCCCCGGCAGCCTTGAAGCTTTCTTT; CDR3 protein: CASSPGSLEAFF
clone size: few; V gene: TRBV11-3; J gene: TRBJ2-1; D gene: NA; CDR3 DNA: TGTGCCAGCAGCTTAATTTCGGCTACCTACAATGAGCAGTTCTTC; CDR3 protein: CASSLISATYNEQFF
clone size: NA; V gene: TRBV7-2; J gene: TRBJ2-1; D gene: NA; CDR3 DNA: TGTGCCAGCAGCTTTAGTGGTGGAAGGTACAATGAGCAGTTCTTC; CDR3 protein: CASSFSGGRYNEQFF
clone size: NA; V gene: TRBV11-2; J gene: TRBJ1-2; D gene: TRBD1; CDR3 DNA: TGTGCCAGCAGCTTCTCCCAGGGGGCTGAAGGCTACACCTTC; CDR3 protein: CASSFSQGAEGYTF
clone size: few; V gene: TRBV7-3; J gene: TRBJ1-2; D gene: NA; CDR3 DNA: TGTGCCAGCAGCTTAGGGGCAGCTACCACTAACTATGGCTACACCTTC; CDR3 protein: CASSLGAATTNYGYTF
clone size: NA; V gene: TRBV12-3/TRBV12-4; J gene: TRBJ1-1; D gene: TRBD1; CDR3 DNA: TGTGCCAGCAGGTGGGGGACAGGCACGAACACTGAAGCTTTCTTT; CDR3 protein: CASRWGTGTNTEAFF
clone size: many; V gene: TRBV7-2; J gene: TRBJ1-1; D gene: TRBD1; CDR3 DNA: TGTGCCAGCAGCTTACGACAGGGGGCGCGAGCTTTCTTT; CDR3 protein: CASSLRQGARAFF
clone size: few; V gene: TRBV10-3; J gene: TRBJ1-1; D gene: TRBD1; CDR3 DNA: TGTGCCATCAGCCACGGACAGGGGATGAACACTGAAGCTTTCTTT; CDR3 protein: CAISHGQGMNTEAFF
clone size: NA; V gene: TRBV27; J gene: TRBJ1-5; D gene: NA; CDR3 DNA: TGTGCCAGCAGTACAGGGAGGGGCAATCAGCCCCAGCATTTT; CDR3 protein: CASSTGRGNQPQHF
clone size: NA; V gene: TRBV20-1; J gene: TRBJ2-1; D gene: NA; CDR3 DNA: TGCAGTGCTAGAGGGAATTACCTAAAGGGGAATGAGCAGTTCTTC; CDR3 protein: CSARGNYLKGNEQFF
clone size: NA; V gene: TRBV29-1; J gene: TRBJ2-3; D gene: TRBD2; CDR3 DNA: TGCAGCGTTCGCGGGGCGGGAGCACCCACAGATACGCAGTATTTT; CDR3 protein: CSVRGAGAPTDTQYF
clone size: NA; V gene: TRBV5-1; J gene: TRBJ2-3; D gene: NA; CDR3 DNA: TGCGCCAGCAGCTTGTGGAGCGCCTTGGAGCTTGATACGCAGTATTTT; CDR3 protein: CASSLWSALELDTQYF
clone size: few; V gene: TRBV5-1; J gene: TRBJ2-7; D gene: NA; CDR3 DNA: TGCGCCAGCAGCTTCTCGGTCAGGGACCCATCCTACGAGCAGTACTTC; CDR3 protein: CASSFSVRDPSYEQYF
clone size: few; V gene: TRBV5-1; J gene: TRBJ1-2; D gene: NA; CDR3 DNA: TGCGCCAGCAGAGTGACGACAGGCGCGGATGGCTACACCTTC; CDR3 protein: CASRVTTGADGYTF
clone size: few; V gene: TRBV5-1; J gene: TRBJ1-5; D gene: NA; CDR3 DNA: TGCGCCAGCAGCTTGGATATAGATACGCAGCATTTT; CDR3 protein: CASSLDIDTQHF
clone size: few; V gene: TRBV20-1; J gene: TRBJ2-1; D gene: TRBD2; CDR3 DNA: TGCAGTGCTAGAGATAGGTACCGACTAGTGGCGGGGGGCTACAATGAGCAGTTCTTC; CDR3 protein: CSARDRYRLVAGGYNEQFF
clone size: NA; V gene: TRBV20-1; J gene: TRBJ2-5; D gene: NA; CDR3 DNA: TGCAGTGCTAGACGATGGCAGGACCAAGAGACCCAGTACTTC; CDR3 protein: CSARRWQDQETQYF
clone size: many; V gene: TRBV20-1; J gene: TRBJ1-1; D gene: NA; CDR3 DNA: TGCAGTGCTAGGGGGAACACTGAAGCTTTCTTT; CDR3 protein: CSARGNTEAFF
clone size: NA; V gene: TRBV7-3; J gene: TRBJ2-5; D gene: TRBD2; CDR3 DNA: TGTGCCAGCAGCATGCTAGCGGGGGGGATGAGACAAGAGACCCAGTACTTC; CDR3 protein: CASSMLAGGMRQETQYF
clone size: many; V gene: TRBV7-9; J gene: TRBJ1-1; D gene: NA; CDR3 DNA: TGTGCCAGCAGTTTACAGGACACTGAAGCTTTCTTT; CDR3 protein: CASSLQDTEAFF
clone size: NA; V gene: TRBV11-2; J gene: TRBJ2-2; D gene: TRBD1; CDR3 DNA: TGTGCCAGCAGCCGTAGACAGGGGAGCGCGTTGGACACCGGGGAGCTGTTTTTT; CDR3 protein: CASSRRQGSALDTGELFF